This T cell receptor beta chain derives from a study of blood T cells in healthy people across ages. Findings and limits, study-wide: A strong correlation between TCR beta diversity and naive T cell percentage was seen.

Next came a second PCR, run for roughly 7 to 12 cycles, which used a sample-barcoded 5' primer along with a J-beta primer mix. There were at least 2.5 million CDR3-containing paired-end reads obtained from each sample. Each CDR3 protein gets one entry after TCRdb re-called the 5' RACE reads with MiXCR. The sample shows about 760,000 distinct CDR3 sequences, around 25% of them seen only once. A minimum of 5.5 micrograms of total RNA was extracted per sample. This CDR3 is built from 13 residues. CDR1 and CDR2 (germline): MDHEN, SYDVKM. As for this clonotype: The target antigen is unknown.

This sample was also put to use in a study of T cells of mothers and their children. As that study records: Versus unrelated pairs, overlap was slightly higher in related mother-child pairs, without reaching significance.

V is TRBV28 and J is TRBJ2-5; TRBD2 is a possible D gene (5 bases). The DNA end is a closer match to TRBJ2-7, so the J assignment may be wrong. The receptor comes from a boy aged 5-17 years in good health. The sample was blood. The CDR3 spells CASNPRLTYEQYF. CDR3 in DNA: TGTGCCAGCAACCCCCGACTAACCTACGAGCAGTACTTC.